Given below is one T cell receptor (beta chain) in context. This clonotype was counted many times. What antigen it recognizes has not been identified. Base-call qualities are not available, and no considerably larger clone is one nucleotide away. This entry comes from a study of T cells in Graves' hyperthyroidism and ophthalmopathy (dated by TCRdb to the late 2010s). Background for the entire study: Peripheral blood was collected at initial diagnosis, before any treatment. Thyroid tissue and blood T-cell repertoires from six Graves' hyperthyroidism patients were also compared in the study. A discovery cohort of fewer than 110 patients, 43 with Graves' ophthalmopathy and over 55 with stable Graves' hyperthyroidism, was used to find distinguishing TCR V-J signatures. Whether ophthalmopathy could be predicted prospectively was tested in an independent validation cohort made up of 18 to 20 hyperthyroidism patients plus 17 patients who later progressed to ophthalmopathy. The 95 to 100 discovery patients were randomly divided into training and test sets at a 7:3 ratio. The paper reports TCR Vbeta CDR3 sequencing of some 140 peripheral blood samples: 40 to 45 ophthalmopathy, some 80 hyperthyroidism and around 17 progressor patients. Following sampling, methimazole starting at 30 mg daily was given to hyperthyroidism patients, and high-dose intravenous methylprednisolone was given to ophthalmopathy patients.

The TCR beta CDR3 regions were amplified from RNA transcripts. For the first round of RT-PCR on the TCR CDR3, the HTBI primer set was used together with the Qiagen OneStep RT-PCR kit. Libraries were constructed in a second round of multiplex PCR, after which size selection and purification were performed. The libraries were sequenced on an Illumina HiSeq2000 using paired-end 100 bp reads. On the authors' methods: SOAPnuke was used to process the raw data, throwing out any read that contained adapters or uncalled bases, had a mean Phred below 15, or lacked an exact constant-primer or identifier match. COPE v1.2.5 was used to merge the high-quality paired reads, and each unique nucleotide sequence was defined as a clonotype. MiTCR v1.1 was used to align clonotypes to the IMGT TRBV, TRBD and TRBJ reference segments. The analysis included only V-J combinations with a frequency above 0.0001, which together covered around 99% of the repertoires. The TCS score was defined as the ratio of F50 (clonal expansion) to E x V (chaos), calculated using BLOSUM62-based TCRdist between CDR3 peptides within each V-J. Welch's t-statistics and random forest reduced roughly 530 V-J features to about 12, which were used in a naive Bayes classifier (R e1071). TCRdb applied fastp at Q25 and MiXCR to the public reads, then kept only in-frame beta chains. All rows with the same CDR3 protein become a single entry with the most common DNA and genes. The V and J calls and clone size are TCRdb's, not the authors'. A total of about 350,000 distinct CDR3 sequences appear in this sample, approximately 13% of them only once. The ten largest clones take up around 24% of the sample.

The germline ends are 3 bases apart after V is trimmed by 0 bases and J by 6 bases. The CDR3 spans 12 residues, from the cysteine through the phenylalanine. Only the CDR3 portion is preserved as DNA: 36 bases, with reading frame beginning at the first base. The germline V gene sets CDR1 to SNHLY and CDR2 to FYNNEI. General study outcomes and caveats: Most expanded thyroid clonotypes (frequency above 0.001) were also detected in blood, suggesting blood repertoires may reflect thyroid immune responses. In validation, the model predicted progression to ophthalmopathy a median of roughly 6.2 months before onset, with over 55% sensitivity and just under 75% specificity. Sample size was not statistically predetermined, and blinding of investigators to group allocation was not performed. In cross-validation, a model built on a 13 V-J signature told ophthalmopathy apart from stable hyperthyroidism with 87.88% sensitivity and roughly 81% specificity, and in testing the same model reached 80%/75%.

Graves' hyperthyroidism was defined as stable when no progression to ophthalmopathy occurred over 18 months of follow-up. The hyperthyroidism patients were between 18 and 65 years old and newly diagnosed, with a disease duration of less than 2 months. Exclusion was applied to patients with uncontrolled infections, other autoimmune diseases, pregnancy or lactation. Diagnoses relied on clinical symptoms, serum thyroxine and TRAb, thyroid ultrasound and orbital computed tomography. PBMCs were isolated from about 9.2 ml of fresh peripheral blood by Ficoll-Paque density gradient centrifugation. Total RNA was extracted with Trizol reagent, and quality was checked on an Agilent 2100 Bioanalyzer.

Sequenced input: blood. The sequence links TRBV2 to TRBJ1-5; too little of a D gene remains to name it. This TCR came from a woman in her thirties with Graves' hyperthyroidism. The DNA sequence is TGTGCCAGCAGTGAAGCGGGTCAGCCCCAGCATTTT. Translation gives CASSEAGQPQHF.